Listed here are 30 T cell receptor beta chains from one sample, sequenced in a study of T-cell reconstitution after alpha-beta-depleted transplantation in children. The authors prepared the TCRbeta library with unique molecular identifiers. TCRdb passed the PCR reads through MiXCR, listing each CDR3 protein once. Among under 450,000 distinct CDR3 sequences, around 15% were seen once, and the ten largest hold around 28%. The sample in question was PBMCs, mostly from graft donor cells, obtained 360 days after TCRalphabeta/CD19-depleted stem cell transplant. The receptors stem from a boy in the first two years of life who had a stem cell transplant for Wiskott-Aldrich syndrome, so the T cells may come from the graft donor.

This clonotype was counted at least ten times. The chain joins TRBV7-7 to TRBJ2-7; D unclear. The CDR3 runs 15 residues. With 3 bases removed from V and 3 bases from J, the gap between germline ends came to 15 bases. Germline V lookup: CDR1 SSHAT, CDR2 FNYEAQ (reference sequence). Written as DNA, the CDR3 is TGTGCCAGCAGCTTGGCCGTCGGCAGCGTCTACGAGCAGTACTTC. This encodes CASSLAVGSVYEQYF. The complete variable domain, with remaining parts taken from reference TRBV7-7 and TRBJ2-7, reads GAGVSQSPRYKVTKRGQDVTLRCDPISSHATLYWYQQALGQGPEFLTYFNYEAQPDKSGLPSDRFSAERPEGSISTLTIQRTEQRDSAMYRCASSLAVGSVYEQYFGPGTRLTVT.

The genes are TRBV4-3 and TRBJ2-3; D call uncertain. Germline assignment: CDR1 LGHNA and CDR2 YSLEER. The CDR3 extends over 14 amino acids. V lost 0 bases and J lost 6, with 10 bases in between. This CDR3 reads CASSQDTWADTQYF. DNA of the CDR3: TGCGCCAGCAGCCAAGATACATGGGCCGATACGCAGTATTTT.

V and J are TRBV5-1 and TRBJ2-3; no clear D gene. The CDR3 is 15 amino acids. The V end lost 3 bases, the J end lost 2 bases, and 13 bases lay between the germline ends. Per germline, CDR1 SGHRS and CDR2 YFSETQ. CDR3 DNA: TGCGCCAGCAGCTCCCTGGGCCAGAACACAGATACGCAGTATTTT. Protein: CASSSLGQNTDTQYF.

This clonotype was picked up a small number of times. The rearrangement joins TRBV24-1 to TRBJ2-7; 7 bases agree with TRBD1. CDR3 length: 13 residues. V shed 3 bases, J shed 7 bases, and the junction held 5 bases outside the gene matches. Germline loops: CDR1 KGHDR, CDR2 SFDVKD. The CDR3 DNA reads as TGTGCCACCAGTGATCCTGACAGGGAGGAGCAGTACTTC. Its translation is CATSDPDREEQYF.

This clonotype has only a few counts. The chain employs TRBV28 and TRBJ1-6; no clear D. The CDR3 covers 14 residues. V lost 6 bases and J lost 4, with 10 bases in between. The germline V gene encodes CDR1 MDHEN and CDR2 SYDVKM. The CDR3 region is CASRPTVYNSPLHF. The CDR3 nucleotides read TGTGCCAGCAGGCCCACAGTTTATAATTCACCCCTCCACTTT.

This clonotype showed up just a few times. The rearrangement joins TRBV20-1 to TRBJ2-3; D perhaps matches TRBD2 (6 bases). Between the trimmed V and J ends, which lost 4 bases and 2 bases, there was a span of 10 bases. From germline, CDR1 is DFQATT and CDR2 SNEGSKA (reference sequence). The CDR3 has 13 amino acids. The CDR3 nucleotides read TGCAGTGCTACGGGACTTTACACAGATACGCAGTATTTT. Protein: CSATGLYTDTQYF.

This clonotype appeared a few times. The V and J genes are TRBV5-1 and TRBJ1-4, with TRBD1 identical over 9 bases. The CDR3 contains 13 residues. Germline V gene sequence: CDR1 SGHRS, CDR2 YFSETQ. Germline trimming cut 4 bases from V and 7 bases from J; bases unmatched to any gene: 2. The CDR3 region has the DNA TGCGCCAGCAGCGCGGGACAGGGTGAAAAACTGTTTTTT. Protein product: CASSAGQGEKLFF.

This clonotype came up many times. The rearrangement uses TRBV12-3 or TRBV12-4 and TRBJ2-2, with 11 bases matching TRBD1. With 5 bases clipped from V and 5 bases from J, the junction kept 1 base outside the gene matches. This CDR3 contains 14 residues. The CDR3 region has the DNA TGTGCCAGCAGTCGGGACAGGGGGACCGGGGAGCTGTTTTTT. It encodes CASSRDRGTGELFF.

This clonotype was picked up a small number of times. The gene calls are TRBV12-3 or TRBV12-4 and TRBJ2-7; D is perhaps TRBD1 or TRBD2 (5 bases each). Between the trimmed V and J ends, which lost 5 bases and 3 bases, there was a span of 14 bases. The CDR3 totals 14 residues. The chain's CDR3 is CASSRRRQSYEQYF. The CDR3 DNA follows: TGTGCCAGCAGTCGGAGGCGACAGAGCTACGAGCAGTACTTC.

The chain uses TRBV19 and TRBJ2-5; D gene uncertain. Trimming removed 3 bases from V and 2 bases from J, with 10 bases in between. Germline CDR1 is LNHDA and CDR2 is SQIVND (reference sequence). This CDR3 has 14 residues. CDR3 region: CASSIGQVQETQYF. For the CDR3, the DNA is TGTGCCAGTAGTATTGGGCAGGTACAAGAGACCCAGTACTTC.

In this sample, this clonotype turned up a few times. CDR3 nucleotides: TGTGCCAGCAGCTTAGTGTGGACAGGGGGGGCCTACGAGCAGTACTTC. This codes for CASSLVWTGGAYEQYF. The rearrangement joins TRBV7-8 to TRBJ2-7; 10 nucleotides align to TRBD1. This CDR3 is built from 16 residues. Per germline, CDR1 SGHVS and CDR2 FQNEAQ. V lost 1 base to trimming and J lost 2 bases; unmatched junction nucleotides: 5.

There are a few counts of this clonotype. V gene TRBV29-1 combines with J gene TRBJ2-7, with 12 bases identical to TRBD2. The CDR3 is 15 residues long. Germline-derived CDR1 and CDR2 are SQVTM and ANQGSEA. With V trimmed by 3 bases and J by 6 bases, 9 bases remained unmatched. CDR3 amino acids: CSVELTSGRPLEQYF. In DNA, the CDR3 is TGCAGCGTTGAGTTGACTAGCGGGAGACCTCTCGAGCAGTACTTC.

This clonotype was seen ten or more times. The chain links TRBV12-3 or TRBV12-4 to TRBJ2-5; D uncertain. V was trimmed by 3 bases and J by 5 bases, leaving 10 bases between them. The CDR3 totals 13 residues. CDR3 loop: CASSLRGSETQYF. As DNA, the CDR3 is TGTGCCAGCAGTTTGAGAGGATCCGAGACCCAGTACTTC.

The chain uses TRBV7-2 and TRBJ2-7; 13 nucleotides match TRBD2. Germline V gene data show CDR1 as SGHTA and CDR2 as FQGNSA. With 5 bases clipped from V and 4 bases from J, the junction kept 5 bases outside the gene matches. The CDR3 length is 15 residues. CDR3 loop: CASSTRLAGGYEQYF. CDR3 DNA sequence: TGTGCCAGCAGCACCCGACTAGCGGGGGGATACGAGCAGTACTTC.

This chain connects TRBV6-2 or TRBV6-3 to TRBJ2-7; a weak D match, TRBD2 (6 bases). V lost 2 bases and J lost 3, with 14 bases in between. CDR3 length: 15 amino acids. Germline CDR1 reads MNHEY; CDR2 reads SVGEGT. CDR3 region: CASSYGGKGGYEQYF. Here the CDR3 DNA reads TGTGCCAGCAGTTACGGGGGGAAAGGAGGCTACGAGCAGTACTTC.

In nucleotides, the CDR3 is TGCGCCAGCAGCGCAAGGGTCGTAGCGGGGGATGGAAATGAGCAGTTCTTC. It translates to CASSARVVAGDGNEQFF. J is TRBJ2-1 and V is TRBV4-1; 9 bases align to TRBD2. V was clipped by 5 bases and J by 7 bases; unmatched bases: 15. Looked up from germline, CDR1 is MGHRA and CDR2 is YSYEKL. This CDR3 spans 17 amino acids.

The gene calls are TRBV5-5 and TRBJ1-1; TRBD1 matches at 10 bases. The V and J ends lost 0 bases and 5 bases, in that order; junction bases with no gene match: 10. There are 17 residues in the CDR3. Germline-derived CDR1 and CDR2 are SGHKS and YYEKEE (reference sequence). The chain's CDR3 is CASSLGTGGRDGTEAFF. DNA of the CDR3: TGTGCCAGCAGCTTGGGGACAGGGGGTCGAGACGGGACTGAAGCTTTCTTT. Variable domain in full (rest from reference TRBV5-5 and TRBJ1-1): DAGVTQSPTHLIKTRGQQVTLRCSPISGHKSVSWYQQVLGQGPQFIFQYYEKEERGRGNFPDRFSARQFPNYSSELNVNALLLGDSALYLCASSLGTGGRDGTEAFFGQGTRLTVV.

The genes are TRBV20-1 and TRBJ1-1; D unclear. Germline-derived CDR1 and CDR2 are DFQATT and SNEGSKA (reference sequence). The V gene lost 3 bases and the J gene lost 1 base, with 9 bases spanning the gap. The CDR3 is 13 residues long. The CDR3 DNA reads as TGCAGTGCTAGTTACTTACCGAACACTGAAGCTTTCTTT. Amino acids: CSASYLPNTEAFF.

The genes are TRBV29-1 and TRBJ1-2; 9 bases match TRBD1. CDR1 is SQVTM, CDR2 ANQGSEA, per germline. CDR3 length: 14 amino acids. Trimming cost V 1 base and J 4 bases; bases outside gene matches: 4. CDR3 in amino acids: CSVEGTGESYGYTF. For the CDR3, the DNA is TGCAGCGTTGAAGGGACAGGGGAAAGCTATGGCTACACCTTC.

J is TRBJ2-1 and V is TRBV7-9; D gene unclear. Germline V gene lookup returns CDR1 SEHNR and CDR2 FQNEAQ (reference sequence). V shed 4 bases and J shed 0 bases, with 13 bases lying between them. The CDR3 spans 16 residues. Written as DNA, the CDR3 is TGTGCCAGCAGCTCTGTCCCATTAAGCTCCTACAATGAGCAGTTCTTC. Translation gives CASSSVPLSSYNEQFF.

This clonotype appeared many times. The J gene is TRBJ2-1, the V gene TRBV5-1; TRBD1 is a possible D gene (6 bases). This CDR3 contains 14 residues. Germline V gene lookup returns CDR1 SGHRS and CDR2 YFSETQ. The V and J ends lost 4 bases and 4 bases respectively, with 12 bases between them. CDR3 amino acids: CASSTWTEYNEQFF. The CDR3, as DNA: TGCGCCAGCAGCACATGGACAGAGTACAATGAGCAGTTCTTC. The complete variable domain, with remaining parts taken from reference TRBV5-1 and TRBJ2-1, reads KAGVTQTPRYLIKTRGQQVTLSCSPISGHRSVSWYQQTPGQGLQFLFEYFSETQRNKGNFPGRFSGRQFSNSRSEMNVSTLELGDSALYLCASSTWTEYNEQFFGPGTRLTVL.

The chain joins TRBV20-1 to TRBJ2-7; D is undetermined. V dropped 3 bases and J dropped 1 base, with 7 bases sitting between them. This CDR3 spans 12 amino acids. Germline assignment: CDR1 DFQATT and CDR2 SNEGSKA (reference sequence). The CDR3 coding sequence is TGCAGTGCTAGCAATCCTTCCTACGAGCAGTACTTC. It specifies CSASNPSYEQYF.

This clonotype came up a few times. V and J are TRBV29-1 and TRBJ2-5, with TRBD2 identical over 8 bases. The V segment lost 6 bases and the J segment 2 bases; nucleotides outside the gene matches: 8. This CDR3 has 14 residues. Germline V gives CDR1 SQVTM, CDR2 ANQGSEA. This CDR3 reads CSVATSGVQETQYF. The CDR3 bases are TGCAGCGTGGCAACTAGCGGCGTACAAGAGACCCAGTACTTC. The whole variable domain, remainder taken from reference TRBV29-1 and TRBJ2-5, is SAVISQKPSRDICQRGTSLTIQCQVDSQVTMMFWYRQQPGQSLTLIATANQGSEATYESGFVIDKFPISRPNLTFSTLTVSNMSPEDSSIYLCSVATSGVQETQYFGPGTRLLVL.

The chain combines TRBV4-3 with TRBJ2-1; 10 positions match TRBD2. Germline V lookup: CDR1 LGHNA, CDR2 YSLEER. V lost 2 bases and J lost 7; bases outside the gene matches: 2. The CDR3 sequence is 14 residues long. CDR3 in DNA: TGCGCCAGCAGCCAACTAGCGGGAGCGAATGAGCAGTTCTTC. This gives the protein CASSQLAGANEQFF.

This clonotype was found a few times. V usage is TRBV12-3 or TRBV12-4 and J usage is TRBJ2-1; 11 positions match TRBD2. Trimming cost V 5 bases and J 7 bases; bases outside gene matches: 16. The CDR3 has 18 amino acids. The CDR3 nucleotides read TGTGCCAGCAGTCCTGTCCCGATTGCTAGCGGGAGGAATAATGAGCAGTTCTTC. It yields the protein CASSPVPIASGRNNEQFF.

This clonotype was detected only a few times. The V call is TRBV12-3 or TRBV12-4, the J call TRBJ1-2; possible D gene TRBD1, 5 bases. Trimming took 4 bases from V and 6 from J, leaving 12 bases between them. This CDR3 has 13 residues. CDR3 nucleotide sequence: TGTGCCAGCAGTTCAGGGTCCCCTCATGGCTACACCTTC. This gives the protein CASSSGSPHGYTF.

The rearrangement joins TRBV5-1 to TRBJ2-2, with D possibly TRBD1 on 6 matching bases. Trimming left V 4 bases short and J 3 bases short, with 10 bases between. Germline values: CDR1 SGHRS, CDR2 YFSETQ. The CDR3 has 14 amino acids. CDR3 bases: TGCGCCAGCAGCGGAACAGGGTACACCGGGGAGCTGTTTTTT. This encodes CASSGTGYTGELFF.

This clonotype was seen a handful of times. The chain couples TRBV10-3 to TRBJ2-2; tentative D call: TRBD2 (6 bases). Germline V gives CDR1 ENHRY, CDR2 SYGVKD. CDR3 length equals 15 residues. V lost 7 bases and J lost 5, with 17 bases in between. The CDR3 nucleotides read TGTGCCATCACCGGGAGTAATGGGCGGACCGGGGAGCTGTTTTTT. Its protein product is CAITGSNGRTGELFF.

The table lists this clonotype with a count of one. The genes are TRBV29-1 and TRBJ2-7; TRBD2 is a possible D gene (5 bases). V was cut by 7 bases and J by 0 bases, with 22 bases left in between. The CDR3 is 16 amino acids. Germline lookup yields CDR1 SQVTM and CDR2 ANQGSEA. CDR3: CSGCDYLGLYSYEQYF. The CDR3 region has the DNA TGCAGCGGTTGTGATTACCTCGGACTCTACTCCTACGAGCAGTACTTC.

The rearrangement uses TRBV6-5 and TRBJ1-2; D not certain. From germline, CDR1 is MNHEY and CDR2 SVGAGI. This CDR3 is built from 13 residues. V gave up 4 bases and J gave up 4 bases, with 10 bases separating them. The CDR3 DNA reads as TGTGCCAGCAGTTCCGGGCCTTCCTATGGCTACACCTTC. Its translation is CASSSGPSYGYTF.